The 18 T cell receptor beta chains reported below all come from one sample, sequenced in a study of CD4 T cells in relation to SARS-CoV-2 and coronaviruses (dated by TCRdb to the early 2020s). These receptors have no identified antigens. CD4+ T cells from unexposed donors were collected before the COVID-19 pandemic (2011-2018). After around ten days of culture, CD4+ T cells were isolated with the EasySep CD4+ T cell isolation kit. Library prep was done by the immunoSEQ multiplex PCR assay. This immuneACCESS table, as held by TCRdb, lists in-frame sequences with V and J called but not all clones. Of the missing ones, under half trace to an unresolved V gene in checked studies; the others have no known cause. The sample yields roughly 31,000 clones; 72% were counted once. About 12% of the sample goes to the ten largest clones. Material: CD4+ T cells from PBMCs, cultured in vitro. These receptors all come from a human donor in good health.

The rearrangement uses TRBV21-1 and TRBJ2-6; whether TRBD1, the table's D call, matches the DNA was not checked. TRBV21-1 is annotated as a pseudogene. The CDR3 length is 21 residues. CDR3 sequence (DNA): TGTGCCAGCAGCACTACCCAGGGCGGGACAGGGGTTCGGGAAGGGGCCAACGTCCTGACTTTC. This translates into CASSTTQGGTGVREGANVLTF.

The V and J genes are TRBV27 and TRBJ2-5; TRBD2 aligns across 12 bases. Germline V lookup: CDR1 MNHEY, CDR2 SMNVEV (reference sequence). J lost 5 bases, V lost 2 bases, and 6 bases had no gene match. This CDR3 spans 16 amino acids. The DNA for the CDR3 is TGTGCCAGCAGTTTAAAACTAGCGGGGGGCCGGGAGACCCAGTACTTC. Amino acid sequence: CASSLKLAGGRETQYF.

This clone was counted between two and nine times. The chain combines TRBV11-2 with TRBJ2-5; D is possibly TRBD1 or TRBD2 (5 bases each). Germline CDR1 SGHAT, CDR2 FQNNGV. V was clipped by 5 bases and J by 1 base, with 26 bases between them. This CDR3 has 19 residues. The DNA of the CDR3 is TGTGCCAGCAGCACTCTCGGGGACGGACTCTGGCTATCCCAAGAGACCCAGTACTTC. Translating gives CASSTLGDGLWLSQETQYF.

The chain uses TRBV6-1 and TRBJ1-2; D gene unclear. Trimming removed 2 bases from V and 3 bases from J, with 19 bases in between. The CDR3 is made up of 17 amino acids. The germline CDR1 and CDR2 sequences are MNHNS and SASEGT. CDR3 DNA sequence: TGTGCCAGCAGTGAAACGCAGACGCGAGTGGGGTACTATGGCTACACCTTC. Its translation is CASSETQTRVGYYGYTF.

This clone appeared a few times. The J gene is TRBJ1-2, the V gene TRBV28; D is unclear. Germline-derived CDR1 and CDR2 are MDHEN and SYDVKM. The CDR3 has 12 amino acids. V lost 3 bases, J lost 4 bases, and 6 bases lay in between. This CDR3 is CASSLTVYGYTF. The CDR3 nucleotides read TGTGCCAGCAGTTTGACGGTCTATGGCTACACCTTC.

A few counts support this clone. The V call is TRBV7-2, the J call TRBJ2-2, with D unresolved. V was trimmed by 6 bases and J by 5 bases, leaving 16 bases between them. The CDR3 consists of 15 residues. The germline gives CDR1 SGHTA, CDR2 FQGNSA. DNA for the CDR3: TGTGCCAGCAGTATACGTGGGGTTGGGACCGGGGAGCTGTTTTTT. It encodes CASSIRGVGTGELFF.

This chain uses TRBV7-2 with TRBJ1-3; D is possibly TRBD1 (5 bases). The V end lost 5 bases, the J end lost 4 bases, and 12 bases lay between the germline ends. The CDR3 is made up of 14 amino acids. Germline assignment: CDR1 SGHTA and CDR2 FQGNSA. The CDR3 region is CASSAVWGGNTIYF. Written as DNA, the CDR3 is TGTGCCAGCAGCGCAGTATGGGGGGGAAACACCATATATTTT.

The chain uses TRBV30 and TRBJ1-1; D is unclear. Germline V gives CDR1 GTSNPN, CDR2 SVGIG (reference sequence). The CDR3 extends over 12 amino acids. With 5 bases removed from V and 1 base from J, the gap between germline ends came to 8 bases. The CDR3 spells CAWGGRNTEAFF. The CDR3 coding sequence is TGTGCCTGGGGCGGGCGGAACACTGAAGCTTTCTTT.

The V and J genes are TRBV3-1 (or the pseudogene TRBV3-2) and TRBJ2-1; D is possibly TRBD2 (5 bases). Trimming removed 2 bases at V and 8 bases at J, with 13 bases between. The germline V gene has CDR1 LGHDT and CDR2 YNNKEL (reference sequence). The CDR3 extends over 14 amino acids. The CDR3 is CASSQWAPGDEQFF. CDR3 nucleotides: TGTGCCAGCAGCCAATGGGCCCCCGGGGATGAGCAGTTCTTC.

This clone was recorded once. The rearrangement joins TRBV9 to TRBJ2-5; possible D gene TRBD1, 6 bases. The CDR3 totals 16 residues. Germline V gives CDR1 SGDLS, CDR2 YYNGEE. Trimming left V 0 bases short and J 1 base short, with 13 bases between. The CDR3, as DNA: TGTGCCAGCAGCGTAGCGGCAGGGGCGGCCCAAGAGACCCAGTACTTC. This translates into CASSVAAGAAQETQYF.

The V gene is TRBV6-4, the J gene TRBJ1-5; 10 nucleotides agree with TRBD1. This CDR3 is built from 17 residues. Germline lookup yields CDR1 MRHNA and CDR2 SNTAGT. V lost 2 bases and J lost 5; bases outside the gene matches: 9. As DNA, the CDR3 is TGTGCCAGCAGTGACACGACAGGGGGCGGAGGTTATCAGCCCCAGCATTTT. Residues: CASSDTTGGGGYQPQHF.

The sample holds a few counts of this clone. This chain links TRBV5-6 with TRBJ1-2; a weak D match, TRBD1 (5 bases). Germline-derived CDR1 and CDR2 are SGHDT and YYEEEE. The V and J ends lost 0 bases and 0 bases respectively, with 9 bases between them. The CDR3 contains 15 residues. CDR3 bases: TGTGCCAGCAGCTTGGCCGGGGCTCCTAACTATGGCTACACCTTC. It encodes CASSLAGAPNYGYTF.

The chain couples TRBV30 to TRBJ1-2, with D unresolved. CDR1 and CDR2 (germline): GTSNPN, SVGIG (reference sequence). V was clipped by 2 bases and J by 1 base, with 2 bases between them. This CDR3 comprises 11 residues. CDR3 DNA: TGTGCCTGGAGTTATAACTATGGCTACACCTTC. Translation: CAWSYNYGYTF.

J is TRBJ2-1 and V is TRBV7-9; 8 nucleotides line up with TRBD2. The CDR3 runs to 14 residues. J was trimmed by 5 bases and V by 2 bases; bases with no gene match: 2. Germline V lookup: CDR1 SEHNR, CDR2 FQNEAQ (reference sequence). The CDR3 bases are TGTGCCAGCAGCTTACAGACTAGCGACAATGAGCAGTTCTTC. Translating it yields CASSLQTSDNEQFF.

This clone was seen only once. The rearrangement links TRBV6-4 to TRBJ2-3; tentatively, D is TRBD2 (6 bases). This CDR3 spans 15 amino acids. Per germline, CDR1 MRHNA and CDR2 SNTAGT. Trimming took off 6 bases at V and 7 bases at J, with 20 bases between the two ends. The CDR3 nucleotides are TGTGCCAGCAGCCCCCAAGGCGGGGCTTACTATACGCAGTATTTT. This sequence encodes CASSPQGGAYYTQYF.

The genes are TRBV5-6 and TRBJ2-7, with 12 bases aligning to TRBD2. Trimming at V came to 4 bases and at J to 5 bases, leaving 7 bases not matched to a gene. The CDR3 has 15 amino acids. The germline CDR1 and CDR2 sequences are SGHDT and YYEEEE. CDR3 amino acids: CASSNRLAGAHEQYF. The CDR3 nucleotides read TGTGCCAGCAGCAACCGACTAGCGGGAGCCCACGAGCAGTACTTC. The full variable domain, rest sourced from reference TRBV5-6 and TRBJ2-7, is DAGVTQSPTHLIKTRGQQVTLRCSPKSGHDTVSWYQQALGQGPQFIFQYYEEEERQRGNFPDRFSGHQFPNYSSELNVNALLLGDSALYLCASSNRLAGAHEQYFGPGTRLTVT.

This clone was detected only a few times. The chain has TRBV2 and TRBJ2-2, with 10 bases fitting TRBD2. Germline CDR1 and CDR2: SNHLY and FYNNEI. The CDR3 is made up of 16 amino acids. V was clipped by 4 bases and J by 1 base; unmatched bases: 3. The CDR3 protein is CASSGRTSGNTGELFF. CDR3 sequence (DNA): TGTGCCAGCAGTGGACGGACTAGCGGGAACACCGGGGAGCTGTTTTTT.

On this clone itself: One junction end does not reproduce the germline sequence, and a read error may be involved. The J gene is TRBJ2-3, the V gene TRBV7-7, with 7 nucleotides matching TRBD2. CDR1 is SSHAT, CDR2 FNYEAQ, per germline (reference sequence). The CDR3 covers 13 residues. CDR3 region: CASSLTSSDTQYF. Written as DNA, the CDR3 is TGTGCTAGCAGCTTGACTAGCTCAGATACGCAGTATTTT. The entire variable domain, with the rest obtained from reference TRBV7-7 and TRBJ2-3, is as follows: GAGVSQSPRYKVTKRGQDVTLRCDPISSHATLYWYQQALGQGPEFLTYFNYEAQPDKSGLPSDRFSAERPEGSISTLTIQRTEQRDSAMYRCASSLTSSDTQYFGPGTRLTVL.